This T cell receptor (beta chain) was obtained from a study of immune heterogeneity within non-small cell lung tumors. Points from the study as a whole: Local clonality of T cells correlated moderately yet significantly with local tumor mutational burden (R about 0.33). Site-unique high-frequency clones occurred alongside identical dominant CDR3 beta clonotypes that recurred across tumor sites within a patient.

This clonotype was found once. Its antigen remains unknown. This could be a read error, since a much larger clone is one nucleotide away. Template material comprised bulk tumor genomic DNA at 600 ng per sample. From each primary tumor, several far-apart biopsies were obtained during surgery. Curative operations were performed on patients who had untreated, newly diagnosed non-small cell lung cancer. Amplification of TCR beta CDR3 was performed by multiplex PCR with 32 V and 13 J primers. TCRdb reanalysed the multiplex PCR reads using MiXCR and keeps one entry per CDR3 protein. This table holds some 31,000 distinct CDR3 sequences, more than 25% found once. Germline V gene sequence: CDR1 SGHDN, CDR2 FVKESK. This CDR3 contains 16 residues.

The TCR comes from a man aged 35-49 years with non-small cell lung cancer. The J gene is TRBJ2-5, the V gene TRBV14; D is unresolved. Material for sequencing was lung tumor tissue. The DNA of the CDR3 is TGTGCCAGAAGCCAAGTGGTCCGGCGCCTCCAAGAGACCCAGTACTTC. It specifies CARSQVVRRLQETQYF.